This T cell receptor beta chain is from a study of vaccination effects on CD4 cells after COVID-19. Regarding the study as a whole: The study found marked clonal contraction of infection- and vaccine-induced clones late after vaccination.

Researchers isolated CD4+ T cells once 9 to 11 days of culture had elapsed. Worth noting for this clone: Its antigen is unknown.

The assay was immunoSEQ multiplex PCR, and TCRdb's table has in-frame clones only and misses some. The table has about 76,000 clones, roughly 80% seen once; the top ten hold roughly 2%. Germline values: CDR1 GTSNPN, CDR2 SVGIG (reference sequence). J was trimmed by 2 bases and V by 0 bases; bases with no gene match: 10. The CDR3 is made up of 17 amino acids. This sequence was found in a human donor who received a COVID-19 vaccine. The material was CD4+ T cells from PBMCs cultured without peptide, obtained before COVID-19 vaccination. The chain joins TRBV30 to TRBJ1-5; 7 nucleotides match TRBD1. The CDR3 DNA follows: TGTGCCTGGAGTGTAGGGGAGGGGCAGGGGGGCAATCAGCCCCAGCATTTT. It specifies CAWSVGEGQGGNQPQHF.